This entry concerns a single T cell receptor beta chain. Its antigen remains unidentified. No per-base quality is available; no much larger clone lies one base away. These data originate in a study of cytomegalovirus exposure and HLA in healthy donors (TCRdb year 2017). As for the study more broadly: An earlier analysis of some 600 of the donors reported 250 to 300 Gb of sequence data and around 100 million unique TCR beta sequences obtained from roughly 170 million T cells. About 300 gigabases of sequencing data and around 85 million unique TCR sequences made up an early release that covered approximately 650 HLA-typed donors. Of the roughly 390 genotyped donors, 81% fell in the genetic ancestry cluster associated with self-reported Caucasian donors. The aim of the study was to test whether cataloging public T cell receptors could identify signatures of past pathogen exposure. The T cell repertoires of under 750 subjects were profiled by immunosequencing and related to cytomegalovirus serostatus. A separate validation cohort of 90 to 150 different subjects was used in addition to the approximately 640-subject first cohort. To predict cytomegalovirus infection status, the study brought together high-throughput TCR immunosequencing, statistical association of individual TCRs with disease status, and machine learning. A later analysis re-examined previously published TCR beta repertoires from 610 or so donors and added high-resolution HLA genotyping to investigate patterns of TCR occurrence. In the later analysis, no new phenotypic data were used to find candidate immune exposures; instead, reliance was placed on TCR beta sequences and their occurrence across donors. To decide whether each TCR beta V gene segment behaved as functional or pseudogenic, an earlier analysis of some 600 of the donors relied on high-throughput TCR beta sequencing. Alongside the repertoire data, information on donor age, sex, ethnicity and CMV serostatus was compiled. A later genetic analysis used genome-wide SNP genotypes for 398 of the 666 donors, treating that subset as a discovery cohort. All discovery cohort repertoires had been generated on a single sequencing platform. HLA typing covered class I and class II loci at four-digit resolution. Typing coverage varied by locus: 629-630 donors for A, B, C, DRB1 and DQB1; around 560 for DQA1; about 590 for DPA1; around 450 for DPB1. A few DR-DQ haplotypes were treated as single units for association and clustering because of strong linkage in the cohort. Across around 400 genotyped donors of the cohort, an average of 235,054 unique TCR beta nucleotide sequences per donor were sequenced, and 15% to 20% of those sequences were non-productive. Study-level results and caveats: Only TCR beta chains were sequenced in this cohort, and the absence of alpha or paired-chain data limited detectable features. V-gene and J-gene trimming of TCR beta chains was associated with a missense DCLRE1C variant in a later genetic analysis, and the association was replicated in an independent cohort. Linkage disequilibrium might explain the correlated functional status among segregating V segments, but an unknown experimental factor could not be excluded. When HLA alleles, especially DR and DQ, strongly co-occurred, TCR associations were difficult to assign to individual alleles. A later analysis found that most CMV-associated TCR beta chains appeared HLA-restricted, with HLA associations seemingly driven largely by CMV exposure. In a later analysis, several top co-occurrence clusters were reported to appear linked to parvovirus B19, influenza, CMV and Epstein-Barr virus. Sequencing depth was assumed to be roughly uniform across donors in the presence/absence analyses, though that assumption may not hold. A later analysis found that HLA-associated TCR beta chains were more clonally expanded and had lower generation probabilities than equally common non-associated chains. According to the authors, the approach could potentially be generalized to other disease states and immunological phenotypes. Because the 87-base-pair reads could not distinguish some IMGT-functional V segments, including TRBV6-2 and TRBV6-3, those segments were excluded. Broadly in line with IMGT annotations, most TCR beta V segments showed up in productive rearrangements about 87% or about 30% of the time in an earlier analysis of a few hundred of the donors. In vitro tests confirmed that three of the cytomegalovirus-associated TCR beta chains recognize cytomegalovirus antigens. Because HLA typing was missing for some donors at each locus, association tests included only the typed subset. Specific HLA alleles were associated with 16,951 TCR beta sequences at a false discovery rate of 0.05 in a later analysis. The earlier analysis of about 600 of the donors excluded roughly 17 rarely observed V segments, including chromosome 9 orphons, because counts were too low. Compared with the approximately 720-donor mean, donors in an Asian-associated ancestry cluster had fewer N-insertions in productive TCRs, according to a later genetic analysis. A total of 164 TCR beta chains were listed by the study as associated with cytomegalovirus. The sequencing pipeline was judged likely to have produced a cluster of highly shared sequence variants as a technical artifact. Across donors, most TCR sequences were observed very rarely, whereas some public TCRs were present in many individuals. CMV serostatus was the only immune exposure information available for the cohort. A further reported finding was that TCR beta sequences accurately predicted the HLA-A and HLA-B alleles for most subjects in the first cohort. In a later analysis, the rate of TCR association differed among HLA loci, with DRB1 alleles having the most associated TCRs and HLA-C alleles having the fewest. The classifier was reported to diagnose cytomegalovirus status with high specificity and sensitivity in both the original and validation cohorts.

The cohort comprised some 700 healthy bone marrow donors. At the time of sampling, every cohort member was nominally healthy, though immune exposures that went unrecorded were likely present. The donor was CMV seronegative and was included in the group of over 300 seronegative cohort members. A peripheral blood sample was collected from each donor, and TCR beta sequencing was performed on peripheral blood mononuclear cells. Genomic DNA extraction from the blood cell samples was performed with the Qiagen DNeasy Blood Extraction Kit. The CDR3 numbers 13 residues from cysteine through phenylalanine. The retained sequence is limited to the CDR3, 39 bases, with the frame set at the first base. V loses 4 bases of germline sequence and J loses 2 bases, and the interval between the two ends is 10 bases. CDR1 is given as SGDLS and CDR2 as YYNGEE, both from the germline V gene. Receptor libraries were prepared by the immunoSEQ multiplex PCR assay. A mixture of 60 forward primers for TCR Vbeta segments and 13 reverse primers for TCR Jbeta segments was used in the multiplex PCR. A multiplex PCR assay on genomic DNA amplified the CDR3 region of rearranged TCR beta genes. On the Illumina HiSeq System, the amplified TCR beta libraries were sequenced as 87-base-pair reads. The original pipeline was this. Across the 670 or so repertoires, a later analysis counted 78 million or so unique TCR beta chains, 9.5 million to 13 million of which were shared by at least two donors. A nearest-neighbor algorithm error-corrected the raw reads and collapsed the reads into unique sequences, merging closely related sequences to remove PCR and sequencing errors. CDR3 sequences were aligned to IMGT reference sequences to assign V, D and J gene segments. Each retained sequence needed at least a six-nucleotide match to both a V gene segment and a J gene segment. Rearrangements were classified as productive when the CDR3 lacked stop codons and remained in frame with V and J, and all other rearrangements were classified as non-productive. Following IMGT convention, CDR3 was defined as the stretch from the second conserved V-encoded cysteine up to the conserved J-encoded phenylalanine. Sequences without an unambiguous match to a single V gene segment were excluded from the earlier analysis of about 640 of the donors. An earlier analysis of some 610 of the donors called V segments functional above 56.7% productive rearrangements and segregating when the between-donor standard deviation exceeded 5%. A statistical classification framework was developed to diagnose cytomegalovirus status using the catalog of TCR beta chain sequences. A later analysis assigned V and J genes by comparing TCR nucleotide sequences with IMGT/GENE-DB human TR gene sequences. In a later analysis, CDR3 sequences and most-parsimonious VDJ recombination scenarios were assigned using the TCRdist pipeline. In a later analysis, each TCR beta chain was defined by its CDR3 amino acid sequence together with its V-gene family, and reads without a unique V-gene family were excluded. A later analysis removed nearly 600 highly shared, low-generation-probability nucleotide sequences to deal with suspected cross-contamination and a sequencing artifact. In a later analysis, a clonal expansion index was calculated for each public chain from normalized within-repertoire ranks of inferred template counts. A later analysis computed generation probabilities with a VDJ recombination model fitted to out-of-frame rearrangements, and checked the results against IGoR. Hypergeometric tests were used in a later analysis to score TCR-TCR, TCR-HLA and TCR-CMV co-occurrence, with a repertoire-size bias correction applied to the TCR pairs. A later analysis estimated false discovery rates by permuting HLA or CMV assignments 20 times. In a later analysis, co-occurring TCRs were grouped with DBSCAN, and TCRdist sequence similarity was added when clustering was performed within HLA-allele-positive subsets. Repertoires with fewer than 30,000 or more than 120,000 public chains were left out of co-occurrence clustering, as were about 5 repertoires with anomalous nucleotide sharing. In its TCRdb copy, this immuneACCESS table keeps in-frame sequences only and misses some clones. Where compared with another copy, unresolved V genes explain less than half of these, and the others have no known cause. The V and J calls and the clone size are those of that table, but D and trimming were determined from the DNA. Present in this sample are 150,000 to 200,000 clones, 82% of which were seen just once. About 1.7% of the sample is held by the ten biggest clonotypes.

The sequenced sample was PBMCs. This TCR came from a young woman in good health and CMV-seronegative. The rearranged chain carries TRBV9 and TRBJ2-7; perhaps TRBD1 is the D gene, with 5 bases matching. The CDR3 region has the sequence CASSPWGTYEQYF. The DNA reads TGTGCCAGCAGCCCCTGGGGCACCTACGAGCAGTACTTC. With the portions outside the CDR3 filled from the reference TRBV9 and TRBJ2-7 genes, the complete variable region becomes DSGVTQTPKHLITATGQRVTLRCSPRSGDLSVYWYQQSLDQGLQFLIQYYNGEERAKGNILERFSAQQFPDLHSELNLSSLELGDSALYFCASSPWGTYEQYFGPGTRLTVT.